This T cell receptor beta chain was obtained from a study of cytomegalovirus exposure and HLA in healthy donors. Amplification used 60 Vbeta primers and 13 Jbeta primers. Clones were sequenced by immunoSEQ multiplex PCR, and TCRdb holds only the in-frame ones, with some missing. Here the sample spans about 140,000 clones, about 85% being singletons. The sequencing input was PBMCs. This clonotype originated in a female donor in good health and CMV-seronegative.

The CDR3 DNA sequence: TGCGCCAGCAGCCAAGGAGAAAGCGCGGGGCCCCAGCATTTT. It translates to CASSQGESAGPQHF. This chain links TRBV4-1 with TRBJ1-5; D remains unclear. The CDR3 is made up of 14 amino acids. CDR1 and CDR2 (germline): MGHRA, YSYEKL. Trimming removed 1 base from V and 9 bases from J, with 13 bases in between.